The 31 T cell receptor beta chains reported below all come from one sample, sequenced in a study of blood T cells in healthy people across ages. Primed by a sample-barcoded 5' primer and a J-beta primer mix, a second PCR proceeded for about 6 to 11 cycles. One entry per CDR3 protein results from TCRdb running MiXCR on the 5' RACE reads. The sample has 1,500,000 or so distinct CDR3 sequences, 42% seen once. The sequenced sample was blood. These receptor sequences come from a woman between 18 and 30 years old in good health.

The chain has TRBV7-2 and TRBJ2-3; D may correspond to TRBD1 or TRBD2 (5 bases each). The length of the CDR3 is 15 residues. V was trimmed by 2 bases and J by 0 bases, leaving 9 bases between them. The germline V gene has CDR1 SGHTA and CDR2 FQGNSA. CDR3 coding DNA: TGTGCCAGCAGCTTACCGGGACCGAGCACAGATACGCAGTATTTT. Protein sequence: CASSLPGPSTDTQYF.

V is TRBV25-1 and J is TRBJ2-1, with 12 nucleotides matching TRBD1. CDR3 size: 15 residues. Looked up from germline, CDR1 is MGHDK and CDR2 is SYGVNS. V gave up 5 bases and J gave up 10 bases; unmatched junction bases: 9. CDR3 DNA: TGTGCCAGCAGTCAAACCGGGACAGGGGGCAGGGAGCAGTTCTTC. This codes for CASSQTGTGGREQFF.

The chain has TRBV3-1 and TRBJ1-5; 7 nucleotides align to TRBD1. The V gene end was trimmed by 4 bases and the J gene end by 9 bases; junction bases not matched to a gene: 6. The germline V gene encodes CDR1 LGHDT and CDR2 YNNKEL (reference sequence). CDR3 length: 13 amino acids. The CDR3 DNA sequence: TGTGCCAGCAGCCCCCCACAGGGGTCGCCCCAGCATTTT. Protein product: CASSPPQGSPQHF.

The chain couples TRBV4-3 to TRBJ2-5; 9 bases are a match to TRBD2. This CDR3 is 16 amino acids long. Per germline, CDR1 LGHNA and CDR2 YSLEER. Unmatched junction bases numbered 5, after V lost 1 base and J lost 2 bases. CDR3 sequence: CASSQVGLAGQETQYF. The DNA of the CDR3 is TGCGCCAGCAGCCAAGTTGGCCTAGCGGGGCAAGAGACCCAGTACTTC.

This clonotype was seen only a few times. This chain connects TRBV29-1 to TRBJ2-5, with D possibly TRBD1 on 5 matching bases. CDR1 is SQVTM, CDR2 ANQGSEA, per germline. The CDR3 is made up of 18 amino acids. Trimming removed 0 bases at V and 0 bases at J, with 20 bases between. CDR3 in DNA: TGCAGCGTTGAAGATAGGGGCCACGAGCCTCCATACCAAGAGACCCAGTACTTC. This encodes CSVEDRGHEPPYQETQYF. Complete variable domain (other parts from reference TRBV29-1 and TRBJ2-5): SAVISQKPSRDICQRGTSLTIQCQVDSQVTMMFWYRQQPGQSLTLIATANQGSEATYESGFVIDKFPISRPNLTFSTLTVSNMSPEDSSIYLCSVEDRGHEPPYQETQYFGPGTRLLVL.

The DNA of the CDR3 is TGTGCCAGCAGCATAGGCCCACAGATCTCCTACGAGCAGTACTTC. It translates to CASSIGPQISYEQYF. The chain links TRBV14 to TRBJ2-7, with no clear D. Trimming shortened V by 5 bases and J by 0 bases, and 14 bases separated the two germline ends. Germline CDR1 reads SGHDN; CDR2 reads FVKESK. There are 15 residues in the CDR3. Using reference TRBV14 and TRBJ2-7 for the parts outside the CDR3, the full variable domain is EAGVTQFPSHSVIEKGQTVTLRCDPISGHDNLYWYRRVMGKEIKFLLHFVKESKQDESGMPNNRFLAERTGGTYSTLKVQPAELEDSGVYFCASSIGPQISYEQYFGPGTRLTVT.

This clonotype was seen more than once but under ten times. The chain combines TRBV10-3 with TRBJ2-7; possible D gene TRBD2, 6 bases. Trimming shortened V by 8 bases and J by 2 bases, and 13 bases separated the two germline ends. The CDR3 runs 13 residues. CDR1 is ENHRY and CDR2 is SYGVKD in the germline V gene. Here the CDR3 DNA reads TGTGCCATCTCGCGGGACCAACCCTACGAGCAGTACTTC. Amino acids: CAISRDQPYEQYF.

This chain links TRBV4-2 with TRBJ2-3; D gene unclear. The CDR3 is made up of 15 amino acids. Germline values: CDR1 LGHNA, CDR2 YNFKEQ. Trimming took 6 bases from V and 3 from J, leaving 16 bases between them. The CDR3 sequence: CASSLTWTDTDTQYF. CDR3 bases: TGTGCCAGCAGTCTAACTTGGACGGATACAGATACGCAGTATTTT.

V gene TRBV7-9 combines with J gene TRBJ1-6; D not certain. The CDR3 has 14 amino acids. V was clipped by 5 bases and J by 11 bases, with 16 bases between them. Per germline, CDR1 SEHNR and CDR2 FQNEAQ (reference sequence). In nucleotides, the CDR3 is TGTGCCAGCAGCCCGGACGGCTTGCACGCACCCCTCCACTTT. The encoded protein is CASSPDGLHAPLHF. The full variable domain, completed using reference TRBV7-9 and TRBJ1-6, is DTGVSQNPRHKITKRGQNVTFRCDPISEHNRLYWYRQTLGQGPEFLTYFQNEAQLEKSRLLSDRFSAERPKGSFSTLEIQRTEQGDSAMYLCASSPDGLHAPLHFGNGTRLTVT.

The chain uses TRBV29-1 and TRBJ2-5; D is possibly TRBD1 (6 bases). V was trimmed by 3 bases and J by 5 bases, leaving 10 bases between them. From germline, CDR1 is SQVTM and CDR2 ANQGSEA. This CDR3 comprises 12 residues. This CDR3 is CSVEGASETQYF. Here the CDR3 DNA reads TGCAGCGTTGAGGGGGCTTCGGAGACCCAGTACTTC.

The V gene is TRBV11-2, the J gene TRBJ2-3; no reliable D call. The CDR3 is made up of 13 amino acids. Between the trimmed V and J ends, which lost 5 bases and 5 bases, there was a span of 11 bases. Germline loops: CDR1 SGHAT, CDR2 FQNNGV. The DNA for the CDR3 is TGTGCCAGCAGCGAAAGTTACGGAGATACGCAGTATTTT. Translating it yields CASSESYGDTQYF.

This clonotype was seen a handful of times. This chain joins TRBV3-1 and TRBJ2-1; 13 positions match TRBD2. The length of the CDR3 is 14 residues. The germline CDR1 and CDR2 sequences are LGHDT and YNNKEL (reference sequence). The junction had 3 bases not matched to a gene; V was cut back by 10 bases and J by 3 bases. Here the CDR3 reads CATTSGGVYNEQFF. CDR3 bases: TGTGCCACCACTAGCGGGGGGGTCTACAATGAGCAGTTCTTC.

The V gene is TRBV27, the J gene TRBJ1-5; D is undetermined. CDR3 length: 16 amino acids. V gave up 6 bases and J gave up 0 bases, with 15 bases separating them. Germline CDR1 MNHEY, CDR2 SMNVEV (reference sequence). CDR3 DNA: TGTGCCAGCAGCAAAAGTCCTGCATATAGCAATCAGCCCCAGCATTTT. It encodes CASSKSPAYSNQPQHF.

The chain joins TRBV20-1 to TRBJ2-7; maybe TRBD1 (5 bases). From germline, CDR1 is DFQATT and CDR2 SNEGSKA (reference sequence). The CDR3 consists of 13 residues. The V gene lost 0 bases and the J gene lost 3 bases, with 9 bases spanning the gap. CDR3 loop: CSAREDKNYEQYF. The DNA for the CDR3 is TGCAGTGCTAGAGAGGACAAGAACTACGAGCAGTACTTC.

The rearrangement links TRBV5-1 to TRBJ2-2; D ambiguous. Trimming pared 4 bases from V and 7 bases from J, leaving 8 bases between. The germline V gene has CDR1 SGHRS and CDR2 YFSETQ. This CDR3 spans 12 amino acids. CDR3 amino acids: CASSLTVGELFF. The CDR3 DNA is TGCGCCAGCAGCCTAACCGTCGGGGAGCTGTTTTTT.

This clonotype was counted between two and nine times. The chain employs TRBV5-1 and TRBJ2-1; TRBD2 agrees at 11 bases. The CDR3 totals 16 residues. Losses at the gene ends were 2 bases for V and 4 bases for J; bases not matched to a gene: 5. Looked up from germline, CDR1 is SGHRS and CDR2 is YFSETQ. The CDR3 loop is CASSFSLAGEYNEQFF. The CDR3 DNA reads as TGCGCCAGCAGCTTTTCACTAGCGGGAGAGTACAATGAGCAGTTCTTC.

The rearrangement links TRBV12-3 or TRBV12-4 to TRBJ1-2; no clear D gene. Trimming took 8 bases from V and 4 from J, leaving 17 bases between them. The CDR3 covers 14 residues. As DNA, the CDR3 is TGTGCCAGCGCTGACGGAAACTTTGGCTATGGCTACACCTTC. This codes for CASADGNFGYGYTF.

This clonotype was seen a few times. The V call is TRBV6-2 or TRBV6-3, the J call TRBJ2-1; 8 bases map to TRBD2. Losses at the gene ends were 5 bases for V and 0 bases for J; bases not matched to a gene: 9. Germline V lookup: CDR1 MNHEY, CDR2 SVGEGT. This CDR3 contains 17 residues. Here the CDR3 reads CASSDPSGRSSYNEQFF. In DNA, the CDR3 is TGTGCCAGCAGTGACCCTAGCGGGCGGAGCTCCTACAATGAGCAGTTCTTC.

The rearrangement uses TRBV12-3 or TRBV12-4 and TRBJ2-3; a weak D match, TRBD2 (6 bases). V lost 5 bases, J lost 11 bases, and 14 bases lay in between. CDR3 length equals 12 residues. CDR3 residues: CASSGTAYVQYF. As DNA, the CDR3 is TGTGCCAGCAGTGGGACTGCTTATGTGCAGTATTTT.

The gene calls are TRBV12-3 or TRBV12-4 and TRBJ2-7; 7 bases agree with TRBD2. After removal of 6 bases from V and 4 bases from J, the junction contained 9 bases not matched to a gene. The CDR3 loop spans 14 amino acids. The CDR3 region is CASSREGRLYEQYF. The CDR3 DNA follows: TGTGCCAGCAGCAGGGAGGGCAGATTATACGAGCAGTACTTC.

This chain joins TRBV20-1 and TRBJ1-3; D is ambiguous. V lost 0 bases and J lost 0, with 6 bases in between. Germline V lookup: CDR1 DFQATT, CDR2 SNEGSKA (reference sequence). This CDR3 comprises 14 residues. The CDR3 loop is CSARDWLSGNTIYF. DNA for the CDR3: TGCAGTGCTAGAGATTGGCTCTCTGGAAACACCATATATTTT.

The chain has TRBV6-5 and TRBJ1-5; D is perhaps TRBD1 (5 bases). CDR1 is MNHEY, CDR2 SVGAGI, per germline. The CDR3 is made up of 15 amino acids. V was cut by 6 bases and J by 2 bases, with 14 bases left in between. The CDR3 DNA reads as TGTGCCAGCAGCCCACAGGTCTTAGGCAATCAGCCCCAGCATTTT. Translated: CASSPQVLGNQPQHF.

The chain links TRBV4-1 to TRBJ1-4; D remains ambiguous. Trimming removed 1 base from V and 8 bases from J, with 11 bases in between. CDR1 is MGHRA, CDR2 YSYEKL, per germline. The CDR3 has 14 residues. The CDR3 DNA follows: TGCGCCAGCAGCCAAGCCCGGGGTGTAGAAAAACTGTTTTTT. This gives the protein CASSQARGVEKLFF.

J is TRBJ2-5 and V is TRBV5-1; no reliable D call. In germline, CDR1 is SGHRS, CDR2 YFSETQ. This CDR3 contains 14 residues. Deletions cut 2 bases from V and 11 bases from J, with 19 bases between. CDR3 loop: CASSLQHPSEEQYF. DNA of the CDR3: TGCGCCAGCAGCTTACAGCACCCAAGCGAGGAGCAGTACTTC.

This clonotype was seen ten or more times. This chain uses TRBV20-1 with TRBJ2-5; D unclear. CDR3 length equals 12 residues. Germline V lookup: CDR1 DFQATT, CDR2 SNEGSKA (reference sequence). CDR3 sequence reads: CSARRYQETQYF. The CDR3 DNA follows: TGCAGCGCCCGACGTTACCAAGAGACCCAGTACTTC.

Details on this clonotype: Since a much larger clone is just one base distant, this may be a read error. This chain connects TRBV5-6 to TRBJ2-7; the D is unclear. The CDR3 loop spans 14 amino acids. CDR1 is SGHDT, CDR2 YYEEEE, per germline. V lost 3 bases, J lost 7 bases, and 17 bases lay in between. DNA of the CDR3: TGTGCCAGCAGCTCGGGCCACTCCTACAATGAGCAGTACTTC. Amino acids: CASSSGHSYNEQYF.

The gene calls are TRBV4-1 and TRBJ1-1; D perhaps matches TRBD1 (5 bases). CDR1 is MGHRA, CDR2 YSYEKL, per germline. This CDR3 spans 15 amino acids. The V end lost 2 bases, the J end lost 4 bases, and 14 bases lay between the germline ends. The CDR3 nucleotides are TGCGCCAGCAGCCAAACCGGGACGGAGAGCACTGAAGCTTTCTTT. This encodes CASSQTGTESTEAFF.

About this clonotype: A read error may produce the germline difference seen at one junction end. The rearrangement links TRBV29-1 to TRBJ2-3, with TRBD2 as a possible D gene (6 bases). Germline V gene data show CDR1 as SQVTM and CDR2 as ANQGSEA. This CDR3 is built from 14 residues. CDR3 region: CSVGGPTSTDAQYF. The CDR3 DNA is TGCAGCGTTGGGGGCCCTACTAGCACAGATGCGCAGTATTTT.

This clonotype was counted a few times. CDR3 DNA: TGCAGTGCTAGTCGCGAGGGGGTAGTAACTGAAGCTTTCTTT. Residues: CSASREGVVTEAFF. This rearrangement joins TRBV20-1 to TRBJ1-1, with a possible D match to TRBD1 (6 bases). The CDR3 totals 14 residues. V lost 3 bases, J lost 5 bases, and 16 bases lay in between. CDR1 is DFQATT and CDR2 is SNEGSKA in the germline V gene (reference sequence).

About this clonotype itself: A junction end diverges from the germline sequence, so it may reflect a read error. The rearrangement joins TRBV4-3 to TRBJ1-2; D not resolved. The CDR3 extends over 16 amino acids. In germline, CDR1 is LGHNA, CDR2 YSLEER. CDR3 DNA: TGCGCCAGCGGCCACTCAAGGTTGTCGGGTAGCTATGGCTACACCTTC. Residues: CASGHSRLSGSYGYTF.

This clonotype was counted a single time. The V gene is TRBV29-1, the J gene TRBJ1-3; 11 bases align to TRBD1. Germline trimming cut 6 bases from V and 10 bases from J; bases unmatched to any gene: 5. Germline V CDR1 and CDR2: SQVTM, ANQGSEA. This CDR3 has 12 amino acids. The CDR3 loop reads CSVIGQGATIYF. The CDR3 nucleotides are TGCAGCGTAATCGGACAGGGGGCAACCATATATTTT.